The sample holds one count of the clone carrying this T cell receptor (beta chain). Its antigen is not identified. This sample was included in a study of T cell repertoires in cytomegalovirus infection. Study summary: Public TCR beta signatures provided an indication of both CMV infection and a matching HLA type. Study observations and caveats: There were HLA-C-restricted CMV-specific TCR beta clonotypes dominating the ex vivo response.

Using its own MiXCR run on the reads, TCRdb lists one record per CDR3 protein. The table shows about 360,000 distinct CDR3 sequences, with roughly 18% occurring only once. The sequenced sample was PBMCs. This sequence was found in a human donor in good health (CMV status not recorded). Some clones in this sample may be carry-over from other donors' samples.

CDR3 sequence: CASSRWADTQYF. In nucleotides, the CDR3 is TGTGCCAGCAGCCGATGGGCGGATACGCAGTATTTT. This chain connects TRBV11-2 to TRBJ2-3; D unclear. The V gene's germline CDR1 is SGHAT and CDR2 FQNNGV. Trimming removed 5 bases at V and 6 bases at J, with 9 bases between. This CDR3 contains 12 residues.